This TCR beta chain is from a study of blood T cell repertoires in COVID-19. Study as a whole: COVID-19 samples collected from the United States, Italy and Spain covered acute and convalescent phases. PBMCs, B-cell-depleted T cells, or T cells were the source of the cDNA or gDNA that made up the material.

CDR3 length equals 14 residues. Trimming stripped 0 bases from V and 3 bases from J, with 10 bases between. Germline V gene lookup returns CDR1 SGHRS and CDR2 YFSETQ. Source study methods: Amplification of reference gene primers provided the estimated nucleated cell counts. TCRdb's table, derived via immunoSEQ multiplex PCR, lists solely in-frame clones and lacks some. For V, J and clone size, that table is used; D and trimming come from the DNA. There are 200,000 or so clones in the sample; roughly 87% occur only once, and roughly 2% lies in the top ten. The V call is TRBV5-1, the J call TRBJ2-7, with a weak D call TRBD1 (5 bases). The TCR comes from a man aged 40-49 years with active or convalescent COVID-19. Sequenced: peripheral blood. CDR3 nucleotides: TGCGCCAGCAGCTTGGGACAGCGAGACTACGAGCAGTACTTC. It encodes CASSLGQRDYEQYF.